These 3 T cell receptor beta chains were sequenced from one sample in a study of CD8+ T cells in alopecia areata. RNA extraction was followed by reverse transcription into cDNA, which acted as the sequencing template. Method: immunoSEQ multiplex PCR; TCRdb's copy keeps in-frame clones and lacks some. This sample has 110,000 or so clones; under 40% occur once, and the top ten carry about 3.1%. The sequenced material came from CD4+ T cells sorted from blood. Source of these receptors: a human donor with alopecia areata.

The chain is built from TRBV12-5 and TRBJ2-5; TRBD1 matches at 9 bases. CDR1 and CDR2 from the germline V gene are LGHNT and FRNRAP. Germline trimming cut 1 base from V and 1 base from J; bases unmatched to any gene: 13. This CDR3 spans 19 amino acids. The CDR3 DNA reads as TGTGCTAGTGGTTTGGCGGACCGAGACAGGGGGGACACCCAAGAGACCCAGTACTTC. Translation gives CASGLADRDRGDTQETQYF.

This clone turned up a few times. The V gene is TRBV7-2, the J gene TRBJ2-3, with 7 bases lining up with TRBD2. CDR1 is SGHTA, CDR2 FQGNSA, per germline. This CDR3 has 15 amino acids. J gave up 3 bases and V 3 bases, and 6 bases lay outside the gene matches. Here the CDR3 reads CASSLVGGLTDTQYF. The DNA for the CDR3 is TGTGCCAGCAGCTTGGTGGGAGGGCTAACAGATACGCAGTATTTT.

Here the CDR3 reads CASSLVEEAFF. The CDR3 bases are TGTGCCAGCAGCTTAGTAGAGGAAGCTTTCTTT. The chain uses TRBV7-2 and TRBJ1-1; no clear D gene. Germline loops: CDR1 SGHTA, CDR2 FQGNSA. The CDR3 consists of 11 residues. V lost 1 base and J lost 8, with 5 bases in between.